This T cell receptor (beta chain) was captured in a study of blood T cell repertoires in COVID-19. Looking at the study overall: Sample material is recorded as cDNA or gDNA derived from T cells, B-cell-depleted T cells, or PBMCs.

This CDR3 spans 15 amino acids. Germline V CDR1 and CDR2: LGHNA, YNFKEQ. Between the trimmed V and J ends, which lost 0 bases and 4 bases, there was a span of 12 bases. Sequencing was performed with immunoSEQ multiplex PCR; in TCRdb, only in-frame clones are kept and a portion is missing. In the table there are about 240,000 clones, roughly 80% of which are singletons. The sequence was obtained from a woman aged 55-69 years with active or convalescent COVID-19. The source material was peripheral blood. The genes are TRBV4-2 and TRBJ1-2; D is undetermined. CDR3 sequence (DNA): TGTGCCAGCAGCCAAGACCCCGCCAGTGCCTATGGCTACACCTTC. Translated, it gives CASSQDPASAYGYTF.